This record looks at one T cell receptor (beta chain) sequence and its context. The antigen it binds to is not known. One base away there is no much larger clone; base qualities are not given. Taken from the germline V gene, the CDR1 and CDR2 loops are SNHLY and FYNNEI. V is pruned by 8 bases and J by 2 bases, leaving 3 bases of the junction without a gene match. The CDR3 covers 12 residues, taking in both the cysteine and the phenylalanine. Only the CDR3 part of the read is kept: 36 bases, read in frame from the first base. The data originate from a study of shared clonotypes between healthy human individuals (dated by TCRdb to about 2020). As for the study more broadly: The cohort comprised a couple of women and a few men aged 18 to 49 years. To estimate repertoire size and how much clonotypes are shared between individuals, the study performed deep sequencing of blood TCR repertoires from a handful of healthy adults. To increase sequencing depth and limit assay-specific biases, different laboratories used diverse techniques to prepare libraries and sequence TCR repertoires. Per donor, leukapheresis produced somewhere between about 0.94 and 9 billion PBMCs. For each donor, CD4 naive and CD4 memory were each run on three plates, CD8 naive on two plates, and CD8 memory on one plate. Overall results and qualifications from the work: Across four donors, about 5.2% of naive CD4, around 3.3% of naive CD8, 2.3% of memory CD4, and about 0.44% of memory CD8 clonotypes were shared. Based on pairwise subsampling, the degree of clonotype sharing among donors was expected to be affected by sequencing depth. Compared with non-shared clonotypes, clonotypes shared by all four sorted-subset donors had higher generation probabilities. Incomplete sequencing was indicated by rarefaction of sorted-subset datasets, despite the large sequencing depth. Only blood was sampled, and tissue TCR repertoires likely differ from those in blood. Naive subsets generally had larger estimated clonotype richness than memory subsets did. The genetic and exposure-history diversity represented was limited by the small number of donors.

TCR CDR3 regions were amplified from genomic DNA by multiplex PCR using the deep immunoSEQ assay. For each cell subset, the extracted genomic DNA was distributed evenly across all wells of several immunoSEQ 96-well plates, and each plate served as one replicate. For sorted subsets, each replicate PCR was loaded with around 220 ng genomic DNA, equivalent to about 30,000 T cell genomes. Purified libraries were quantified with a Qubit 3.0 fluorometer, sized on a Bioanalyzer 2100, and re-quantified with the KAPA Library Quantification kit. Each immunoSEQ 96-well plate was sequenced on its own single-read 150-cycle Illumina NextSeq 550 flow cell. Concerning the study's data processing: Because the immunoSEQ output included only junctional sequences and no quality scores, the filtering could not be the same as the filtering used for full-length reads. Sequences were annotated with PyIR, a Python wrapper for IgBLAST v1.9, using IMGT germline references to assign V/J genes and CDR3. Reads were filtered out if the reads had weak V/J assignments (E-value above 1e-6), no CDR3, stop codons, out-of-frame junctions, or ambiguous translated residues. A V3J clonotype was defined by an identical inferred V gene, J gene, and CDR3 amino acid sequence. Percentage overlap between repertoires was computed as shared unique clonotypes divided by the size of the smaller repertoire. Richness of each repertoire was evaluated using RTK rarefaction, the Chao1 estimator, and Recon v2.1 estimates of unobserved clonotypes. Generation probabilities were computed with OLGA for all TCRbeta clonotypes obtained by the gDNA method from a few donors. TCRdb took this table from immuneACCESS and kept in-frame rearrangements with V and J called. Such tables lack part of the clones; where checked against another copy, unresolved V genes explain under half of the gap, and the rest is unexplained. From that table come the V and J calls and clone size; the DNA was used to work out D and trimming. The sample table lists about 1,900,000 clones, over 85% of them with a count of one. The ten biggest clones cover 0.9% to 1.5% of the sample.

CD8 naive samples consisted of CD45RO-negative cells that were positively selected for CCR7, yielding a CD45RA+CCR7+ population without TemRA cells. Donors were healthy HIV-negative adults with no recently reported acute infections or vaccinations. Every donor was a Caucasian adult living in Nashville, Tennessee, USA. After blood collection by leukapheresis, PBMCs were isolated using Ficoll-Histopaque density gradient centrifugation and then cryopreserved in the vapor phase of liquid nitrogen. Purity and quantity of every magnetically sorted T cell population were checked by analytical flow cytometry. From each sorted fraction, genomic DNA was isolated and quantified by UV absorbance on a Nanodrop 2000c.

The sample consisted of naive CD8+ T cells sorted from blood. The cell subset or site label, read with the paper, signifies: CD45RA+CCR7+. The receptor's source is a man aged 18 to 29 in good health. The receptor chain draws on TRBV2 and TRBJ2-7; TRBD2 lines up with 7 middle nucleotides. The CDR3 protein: CASGGETYEQYF. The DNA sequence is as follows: TGTGCCAGCGGGGGGGAGACCTACGAGCAGTACTTC.